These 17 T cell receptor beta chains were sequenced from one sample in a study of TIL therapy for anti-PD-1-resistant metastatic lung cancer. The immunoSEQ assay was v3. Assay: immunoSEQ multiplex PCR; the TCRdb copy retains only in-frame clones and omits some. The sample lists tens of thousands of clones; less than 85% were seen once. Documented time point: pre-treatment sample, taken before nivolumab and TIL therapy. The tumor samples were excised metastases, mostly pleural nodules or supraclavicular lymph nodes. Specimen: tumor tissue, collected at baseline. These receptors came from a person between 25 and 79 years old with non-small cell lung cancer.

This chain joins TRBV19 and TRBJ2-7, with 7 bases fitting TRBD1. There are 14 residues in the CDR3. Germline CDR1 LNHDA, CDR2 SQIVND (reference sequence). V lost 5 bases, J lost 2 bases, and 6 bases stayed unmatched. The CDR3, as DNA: TGTGCCAGTAGTCCATCGACAGGGACCTACGAGCAGTACTTC. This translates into CASSPSTGTYEQYF.

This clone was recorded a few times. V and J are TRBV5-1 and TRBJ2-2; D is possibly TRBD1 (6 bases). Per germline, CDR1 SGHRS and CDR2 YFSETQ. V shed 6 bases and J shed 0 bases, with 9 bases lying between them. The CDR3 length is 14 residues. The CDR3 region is CASIPGANTGELFF. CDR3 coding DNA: TGCGCCAGCATCCCAGGGGCGAACACCGGGGAGCTGTTTTTT. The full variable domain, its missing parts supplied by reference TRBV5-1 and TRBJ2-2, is KAGVTQTPRYLIKTRGQQVTLSCSPISGHRSVSWYQQTPGQGLQFLFEYFSETQRNKGNFPGRFSGRQFSNSRSEMNVSTLELGDSALYLCASIPGANTGELFFGEGSRLTVL.

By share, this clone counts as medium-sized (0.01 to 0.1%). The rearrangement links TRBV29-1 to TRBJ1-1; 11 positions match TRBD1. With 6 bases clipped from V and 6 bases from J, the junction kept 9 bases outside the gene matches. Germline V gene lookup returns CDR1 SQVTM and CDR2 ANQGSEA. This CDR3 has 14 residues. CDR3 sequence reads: CSVGTGGSEAEAFF. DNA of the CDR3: TGCAGCGTAGGGACAGGGGGTTCAGAGGCTGAAGCTTTCTTT.

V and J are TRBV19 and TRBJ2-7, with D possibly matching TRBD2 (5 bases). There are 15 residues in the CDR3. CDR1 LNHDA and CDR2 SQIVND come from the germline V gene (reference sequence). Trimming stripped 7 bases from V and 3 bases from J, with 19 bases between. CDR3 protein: CASNPGIYPNYEQYF. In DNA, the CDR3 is TGTGCCAGTAACCCCGGGATTTACCCAAACTACGAGCAGTACTTC.

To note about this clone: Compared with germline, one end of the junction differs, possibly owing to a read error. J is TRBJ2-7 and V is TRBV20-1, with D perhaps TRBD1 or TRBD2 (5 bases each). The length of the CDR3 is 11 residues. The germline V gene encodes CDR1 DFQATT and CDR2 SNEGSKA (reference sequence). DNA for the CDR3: TGCAGTGCTAGCGGGGACGGGTCCAGGAACTTC. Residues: CSASGDGSRNF.

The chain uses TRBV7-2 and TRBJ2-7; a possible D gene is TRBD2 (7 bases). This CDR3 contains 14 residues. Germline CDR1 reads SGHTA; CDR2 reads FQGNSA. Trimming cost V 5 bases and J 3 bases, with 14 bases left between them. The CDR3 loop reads CASSQGRANYEQYF. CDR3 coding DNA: TGTGCCAGCAGCCAGGGGAGGGCGAACTACGAGCAGTACTTC.

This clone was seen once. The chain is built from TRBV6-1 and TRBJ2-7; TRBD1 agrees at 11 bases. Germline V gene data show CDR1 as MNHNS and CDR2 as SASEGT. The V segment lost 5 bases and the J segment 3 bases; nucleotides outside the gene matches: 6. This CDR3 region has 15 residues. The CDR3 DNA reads TGTGCCAGCAGTTTATTGGGACAGGGGGTCTACGAGCAGTACTTC. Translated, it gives CASSLLGQGVYEQYF.

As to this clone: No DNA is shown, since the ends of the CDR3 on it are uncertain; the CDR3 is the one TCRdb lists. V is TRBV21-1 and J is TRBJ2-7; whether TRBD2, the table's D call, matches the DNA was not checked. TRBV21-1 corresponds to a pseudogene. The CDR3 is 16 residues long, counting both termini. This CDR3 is CASSKALWASGAEQYF.

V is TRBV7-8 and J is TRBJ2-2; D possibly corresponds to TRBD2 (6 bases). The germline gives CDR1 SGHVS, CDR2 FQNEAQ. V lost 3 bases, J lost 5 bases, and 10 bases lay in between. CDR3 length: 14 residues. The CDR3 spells CASSFWEETGELFF. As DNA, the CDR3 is TGTGCCAGCAGCTTTTGGGAGGAAACCGGGGAGCTGTTTTTT.

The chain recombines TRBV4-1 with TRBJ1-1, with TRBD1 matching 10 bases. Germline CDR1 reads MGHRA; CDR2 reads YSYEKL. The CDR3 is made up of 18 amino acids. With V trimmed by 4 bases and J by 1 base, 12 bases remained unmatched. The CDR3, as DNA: TGCGCCAGCAGCCTCTTAAACCGGGACAGGGGACCGAACACTGAAGCTTTCTTT. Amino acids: CASSLLNRDRGPNTEAFF.

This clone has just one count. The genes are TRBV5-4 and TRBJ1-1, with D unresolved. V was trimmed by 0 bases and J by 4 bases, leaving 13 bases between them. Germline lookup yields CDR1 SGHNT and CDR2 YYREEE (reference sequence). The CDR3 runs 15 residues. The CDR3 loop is CASSLAFFPPTEAFF. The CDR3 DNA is TGTGCCAGCAGCTTGGCATTTTTCCCGCCCACTGAAGCTTTCTTT. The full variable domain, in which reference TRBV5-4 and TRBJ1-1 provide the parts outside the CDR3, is ETGVTQSPTHLIKTRGQQVTLRCSSQSGHNTVSWYQQALGQGPQFIFQYYREEENGRGNFPPRFSGLQFPNYSSELNVNALELDDSALYLCASSLAFFPPTEAFFGQGTRLTVV.

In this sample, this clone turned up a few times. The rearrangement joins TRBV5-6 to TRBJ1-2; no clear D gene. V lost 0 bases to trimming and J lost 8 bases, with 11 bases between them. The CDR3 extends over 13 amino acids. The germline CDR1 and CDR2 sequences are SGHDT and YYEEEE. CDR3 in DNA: TGTGCCAGCAGCTTGGTCTTGGCTGGGGGCTACACCTTC. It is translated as CASSLVLAGGYTF.

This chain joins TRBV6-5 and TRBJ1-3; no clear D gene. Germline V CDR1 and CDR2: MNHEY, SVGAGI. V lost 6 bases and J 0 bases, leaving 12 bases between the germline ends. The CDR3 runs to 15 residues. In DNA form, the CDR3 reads TGTGCCAGCAGCAGGACTGGAGACTCTGGAAACACCATATATTTT. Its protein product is CASSRTGDSGNTIYF.

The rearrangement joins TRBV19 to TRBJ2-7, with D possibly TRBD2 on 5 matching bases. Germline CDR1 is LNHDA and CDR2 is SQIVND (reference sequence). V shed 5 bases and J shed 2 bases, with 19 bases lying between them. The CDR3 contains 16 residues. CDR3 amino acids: CASSSLGESRAYEQYF. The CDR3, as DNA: TGTGCCAGTAGTTCCCTTGGGGAGTCTAGGGCCTACGAGCAGTACTTC.

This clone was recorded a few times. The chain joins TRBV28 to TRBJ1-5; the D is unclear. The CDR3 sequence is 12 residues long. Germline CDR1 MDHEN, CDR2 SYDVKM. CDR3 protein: CASQFSSQPQHF. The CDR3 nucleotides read TGTGCTTCCCAGTTTTCATCCCAGCCCCAGCATTTT.

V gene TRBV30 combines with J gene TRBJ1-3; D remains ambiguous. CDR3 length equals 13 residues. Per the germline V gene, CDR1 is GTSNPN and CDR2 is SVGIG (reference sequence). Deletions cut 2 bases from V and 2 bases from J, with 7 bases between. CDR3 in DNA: TGTGCCTGGAGTCGTCTGACTGGAAACACCATATATTTT. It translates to CAWSRLTGNTIYF.

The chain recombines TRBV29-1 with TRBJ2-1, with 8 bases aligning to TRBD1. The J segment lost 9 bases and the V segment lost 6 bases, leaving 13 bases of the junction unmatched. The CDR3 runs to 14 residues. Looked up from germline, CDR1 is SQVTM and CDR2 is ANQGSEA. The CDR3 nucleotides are TGCAGCGTGGCTTCCCTTTACAGGGGGTTTGAGCAGTTCTTC. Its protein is CSVASLYRGFEQFF.